The rows below give T cell receptor beta chains drawn from one sample of a study of T-cell reconstitution after alpha-beta-depleted transplantation in children. TCRdb re-called the PCR reads with MiXCR, one entry per CDR3 protein. This table has 27,000 or so distinct CDR3 sequences, about a sixth appearing once. Material: PBMCs, mostly from graft donor cells, obtained 60 days after TCRalphabeta/CD19-depleted stem cell transplant. These receptors were obtained from a male patient between 2 and 15 years old who had a stem cell transplant for acute lymphoblastic leukemia, so the T cells may come from the graft donor. CDR3s include the opening cysteine and the closing phenylalanine or tryptophan.

V gene	J gene	CDR3 protein
TRBV12-3/TRBV12-4	TRBJ2-3	CASPGQGSDTQYF
TRBV3-1	TRBJ2-6	CASSQLRGANVLTF
TRBV27	TRBJ1-3	CASSLQGLGGNTIYF
TRBV7-9	TRBJ2-3	CASILDGADTQYF
TRBV4-2	TRBJ2-1	CASSQRVGPGLAGNEQFF
TRBV6-1	TRBJ2-7	CASGPTAGGSYEQYF
TRBV20-1	TRBJ2-3	CSAFFSGGADTQYF
TRBV4-3	TRBJ1-3	CASSQEGPGNTIYF
TRBV13	TRBJ1-2	CASSLGGTDYGYTF
TRBV28	TRBJ2-3	CASSQLGTDTQYF
TRBV7-9	TRBJ2-3	CASSLPVPDTQYF
TRBV29-1	TRBJ1-1	CSVGVQGGFTEAFF
TRBV4-1	TRBJ1-5	CASSQDRGHQPQHF
TRBV10-2	TRBJ1-2	CASSLGTGNYGYTF
TRBV9	TRBJ2-7	CASSTQPGLAYEQYF
TRBV6-2/TRBV6-3	TRBJ1-2	CASSDRVDYTF
TRBV27	TRBJ2-1	CASSLPSTGGEQFF
TRBV11-1	TRBJ2-3	CASSLVVRLAGDTDTQYF
TRBV7-2	TRBJ1-1	CASSSRPSLSNTEAFF
TRBV27	TRBJ2-7	CASSLSPGSLYEQYF
TRBV5-5	TRBJ1-6	CASSLTNSPLHF
TRBV6-2/TRBV6-3	TRBJ2-3	CASSSAGGTTDTQYF
TRBV5-1	TRBJ2-2	CASSSGTGPSGGELFF
TRBV5-5	TRBJ2-7	CASSFTGQGDLAQYF
TRBV30	TRBJ1-1	CAWNRGGTEAFF
TRBV11-2	TRBJ1-5	CASSLGTGGLSNQPQHF
TRBV7-9	TRBJ1-4	CASGHVEANEKLFF
TRBV13	TRBJ1-3	CASSLLGLGSGNTIYF